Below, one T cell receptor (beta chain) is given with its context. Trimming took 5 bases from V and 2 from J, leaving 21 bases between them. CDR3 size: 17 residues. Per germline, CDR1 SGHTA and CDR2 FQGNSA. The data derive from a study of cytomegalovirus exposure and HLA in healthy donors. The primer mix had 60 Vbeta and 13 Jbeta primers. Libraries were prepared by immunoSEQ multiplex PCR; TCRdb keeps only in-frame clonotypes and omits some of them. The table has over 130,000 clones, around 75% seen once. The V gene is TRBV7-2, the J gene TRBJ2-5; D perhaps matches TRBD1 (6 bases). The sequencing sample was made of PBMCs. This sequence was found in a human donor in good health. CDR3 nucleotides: TGTGCCAGCAGCAGGGTAACTCAAGGGGGTCAACAAGAGACCCAGTACTTC. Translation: CASSRVTQGGQQETQYF.